This is a list of T cell receptor beta chains from one sample in a study of blood T cell repertoires in COVID-19. Measured with immunoSEQ multiplex PCR; TCRdb has only the in-frame clones, and not every one. The repertoire has around 81,000 clones, under 90% of them found once; the top ten carry under 15%. Specimen: peripheral blood. Source of these receptors: a human donor in a cohort sampled during active COVID-19. The CDR3 runs from the conserved cysteine through the conserved F or W. The D gene is left open where the match is weak. Some rows mark clone size as missing; the rest say once, few, many or name a class of expanded clone.

D gene,V gene,J gene,clone size,CDR3 DNA,CDR3 protein
TRBD1,TRBV6-5,TRBJ2-7,NA,TGTGCCAGCAGTTACGCCCCGGGACAGGGGCTCTACGAGCAGTACTTC,CASSYAPGQGLYEQYF
NA,TRBV28,TRBJ1-2,NA,TGTGCCAGCAGTTTAGGAGGCTATGGCTACACCTTC,CASSLGGYGYTF
NA,TRBV21-1,TRBJ2-3,NA,TGTGCCAGCAGCAAATTAGCGGGTCCCACAGATACGCAGTATTTT,CASSKLAGPTDTQYF
NA,TRBV20-1,TRBJ2-2,NA,TGCAGTGCTAGAGCTCGTGGGGAGCTGTTTTTT,CSARARGELFF
TRBD1,TRBV18,TRBJ1-4,once,TGTGCCAGCTCACCCGCCGGGACAGGCGGACTTAATGAAAAACTGTTTTTT,CASSPAGTGGLNEKLFF
TRBD1,TRBV10-2,TRBJ2-2,NA,TGCGCCAGCAGAGACAGGGGCCCCGGGGAGCTGTTTTTT,CASRDRGPGELFF
NA,TRBV12-3/TRBV12-4,TRBJ2-7,NA,TGTGCCAGCAGTTATCGGTACTCCTACGAGCAGTACTTC,CASSYRYSYEQYF
TRBD1,TRBV5-1,TRBJ1-1,NA,TGCGCCAGCAGCTTGGTGGGGGCAGGGGGGTCGGGGTTCCCTGAAGCTTTCTTT,CASSLVGAGGSGFPEAFF
NA,TRBV5-5,TRBJ2-7,NA,TGTGCCAGCAGCTTGTCTCCAGGGAAGACCGAGCAGTACTTC,CASSLSPGKTEQYF
TRBD1,TRBV19,TRBJ2-7,few,TGTGCCAGTAGTGCAGGGACAGGGGGCGAGCAGTACTTC,CASSAGTGGEQYF
NA,TRBV9,TRBJ2-1,NA,TGTGCCAGCAGCGTAAGGGGCAGATACAATGAGCAGTTCTTC,CASSVRGRYNEQFF
NA,TRBV5-1,TRBJ2-3,once,TGCGCCAGCAGCTTATTCACAGTTGCTAGCACAGATACGCAGTATTTT,CASSLFTVASTDTQYF
TRBD2,TRBV9,TRBJ2-3,NA,TGTGCCAGCAGCGTAGACGCTAGCGGGAGGGCAGATACGCAGTATTTT,CASSVDASGRADTQYF
NA,TRBV3-1/TRBV3-2,TRBJ2-5,NA,TGTGCCAGCAGCCAAAACCACAGGGCCGAAGAGACCCAGTACTTC,CASSQNHRAEETQYF
NA,TRBV9,TRBJ2-5,NA,TGTGCCAGCAGCGAGACGGGACTCCACACCGAGACCCAGTACTTC,CASSETGLHTETQYF
NA,TRBV5-1,TRBJ2-5,once,TGCGCCAGCAGCTTGGCTTTAGCGCAAGAGACCCAGTACTTC,CASSLALAQETQYF
TRBD2,TRBV29-1,TRBJ2-6,NA,TGCAGCGTCAACCCCTCTAGCGGGGGCGCCTCTGGGGCCAACGTCCTGACTTTC,CSVNPSSGGASGANVLTF
NA,TRBV19,TRBJ1-4,NA,TGTGCCAGTAGGAAATACTCTGCAACTAATGAAAAACTGTTTTTT,CASRKYSATNEKLFF
NA,TRBV6-5,TRBJ2-2,once,TGTGCCAGCACAGACAGGAGAAACACCGGGGAGCTGTTTTTT,CASTDRRNTGELFF
TRBD1,TRBV12-3/TRBV12-4,TRBJ1-2,NA,TGTGCCAGCAGGACGGGACAGGGGGCTGGCTACACCTTC,CASRTGQGAGYTF
TRBD1,TRBV24-1,TRBJ2-3,once,TGTGCCACCAGTGATTCCCCGGGACAGGGTGCAGATACGCAGTATTTT,CATSDSPGQGADTQYF
TRBD2,TRBV4-2,TRBJ2-1,NA,TGTGCCAGCAGCCAAGATCCCCGGGGTAGCGGGGGCCGCTACAATGAGCAGTTCTTC,CASSQDPRGSGGRYNEQFF
NA,TRBV5-6,TRBJ1-2,NA,TGTGCCAGCAGCTTGTCACAATCTAACTATGGCTACACCTTC,CASSLSQSNYGYTF